This entry is about one TCR beta chain. This entry belongs to a study of blood T cell repertoires in COVID-19. Study as a whole: Sample material is recorded as cDNA or gDNA derived from T cells, B-cell-depleted T cells, or PBMCs.

In the study's own analysis: Reference gene primer amplification yielded estimated nucleated cell counts. Clones were read by immunoSEQ multiplex PCR, and TCRdb kept only the in-frame ones, dropping some. V and J calls and clone size follow that table, whereas D and trimming were derived from the DNA. This sample has nearly 350,000 clones; over 70% occur once, and the top ten carry around 6%. The sample comprised peripheral blood. The TCR sequence derives from a woman between 45 and 65 years old with COVID-19, enrolled during active disease.

The CDR3 DNA follows: TGTGCCAGCTCACCAGGGGCAGGGTCCTACGAGCAGTACTTC. This sequence encodes CASSPGAGSYEQYF. The V call is TRBV18, the J call TRBJ2-7, with D possibly matching TRBD1 (5 bases). The CDR3 extends over 14 amino acids. V lost 2 bases to trimming and J lost 1 base, with 9 bases between them. Germline values: CDR1 KGHSH, CDR2 LQKENI.